These 2 T cell receptor beta chains were sequenced from one sample in a study of graft-versus-host responses after intestinal transplantation. These receptors' targets are unknown. Libraries were prepared by immunoSEQ multiplex PCR; TCRdb keeps only in-frame clonotypes and omits some of them. Of tens of thousands of clones in the sample, around 94% were seen once. The sample consisted of unstimulated CD4+ T cells sorted from spleen or lymph node cells, taken before transplant. These receptor sequences come from a human donor who was the organ donor for an intestinal transplant.

The rearrangement uses TRBV5-6 and TRBJ2-3; the D is unclear. The V gene lost 4 bases and the J gene lost 3 bases, with 3 bases spanning the gap. From germline, CDR1 is SGHDT and CDR2 YYEEEE. This CDR3 is 11 amino acids long. For the CDR3, the DNA is TGTGCCAGCAGCCGGACAGATACGCAGTATTTT. This translates into CASSRTDTQYF. The entire variable domain, with the rest obtained from reference TRBV5-6 and TRBJ2-3, is as follows: DAGVTQSPTHLIKTRGQQVTLRCSPKSGHDTVSWYQQALGQGPQFIFQYYEEEERQRGNFPDRFSGHQFPNYSSELNVNALLLGDSALYLCASSRTDTQYFGPGTRLTVL.

The chain employs TRBV18 and TRBJ1-1; D gene unclear. The germline V and J ends were trimmed by 4 bases and 1 base, with 13 bases remaining between them. Germline V gene sequence: CDR1 KGHSH, CDR2 LQKENI. This CDR3 contains 15 residues. CDR3 in DNA: TGTGCCAGCTCACTCTCAATTGCGGCGAACACTGAAGCTTTCTTT. Its translation is CASSLSIAANTEAFF.